The clone carrying this TCR beta chain appeared many times. What it binds is not known. The data were taken from a study of T cells after posttransplantation cyclophosphamide. General study points: Donor-recipient repertoire similarity was low at 1-2 months, rising over year one. TRB overlap between skin or GI tissue T cells and blood was limited. After PTCy, TRB diversity resembled that of CNI/methotrexate controls.

Trimming at V came to 4 bases and at J to 2 bases, leaving 2 bases not matched to a gene. The CDR3 consists of 14 residues. Germline-derived CDR1 and CDR2 are SGHRS and YFSETQ. A marrow graft followed busulfan-fludarabine conditioning, with cyclophosphamide on days +3 and +4. The assay was immunoSEQ multiplex PCR, and TCRdb's table has in-frame clones only and misses some. The sample shows fewer than 5,000 clones, none of them appearing just once. Sequenced here: PBMCs, sampled after allogeneic stem cell transplant with posttransplant cyclophosphamide. The source is a female patient in her late teens or twenties who received an allogeneic stem cell transplant from an unrelated donor, was CMV-positive, and had acute GVHD only. Some of these T cells may belong to the graft donor. The genes are TRBV5-1 and TRBJ1-3, with 8 nucleotides matching TRBD1. The CDR3 region has the DNA TGCGCCAGCAGCCCGACAGGGGCTGGAAACACCATATATTTT. Its translation is CASSPTGAGNTIYF.